A single sample gave rise to the 29 T cell receptor beta chains below, sequenced in a study of blood T cell repertoires in COVID-19. TCRdb keeps only in-frame clones here, not all; method: immunoSEQ multiplex PCR. In the table there are 350,000 to 500,000 clones, roughly 88% of which are singletons. Sequences were obtained from PBMCs or T cells enriched from blood (not recorded which). The receptors were sampled from a young woman who had been exposed to COVID-19.

V gene TRBV18 combines with J gene TRBJ2-3, with 9 bases that match TRBD2. The V gene end was trimmed by 3 bases and the J gene end by 2 bases; junction bases not matched to a gene: 6. CDR3 length: 16 residues. The germline V gene encodes CDR1 KGHSH and CDR2 LQKENI. The CDR3 region is CASSPRQRGATDTQYF. DNA for the CDR3: TGTGCCAGCTCACCTCGGCAGCGGGGGGCCACAGATACGCAGTATTTT.

This clone turned up a few times. The CDR3 region is CASSQVNAGELFF. In DNA form, the CDR3 reads TGCGCCAGCAGCCAAGTTAATGCCGGGGAGCTGTTTTTT. The V call is TRBV4-1, the J call TRBJ2-2; D is unresolved. V was shortened by 1 base and J by 6 bases, with 6 bases between the two germline ends. Germline CDR1 reads MGHRA; CDR2 reads YSYEKL. This CDR3 has 13 amino acids.

The chain has TRBV29-1 and TRBJ2-1; 11 nucleotides match TRBD2. There are 12 residues in the CDR3. Germline values: CDR1 SQVTM, CDR2 ANQGSEA. The junction had 1 base not matched to a gene; V was cut back by 7 bases and J by 5 bases. CDR3 DNA sequence: TGCAGCGCGGGACTAGCGGACAATGAGCAGTTCTTC. This translates into CSAGLADNEQFF.

The chain has TRBV7-3 and TRBJ2-1; 12 bases line up with TRBD2. Unmatched junction bases numbered 5, after V lost 4 bases and J lost 4 bases. Germline CDR1 SGHTA, CDR2 FQGTGA. This CDR3 spans 16 amino acids. For the CDR3, the DNA is TGTGCCAGCAGCTCAGGACTAGCGGGGAGATACAATGAGCAGTTCTTC. Translating it yields CASSSGLAGRYNEQFF.

The chain couples TRBV6-5 to TRBJ2-2; D remains unclear. V was trimmed by 1 base and J by 1 base, leaving 7 bases between them. CDR1 MNHEY and CDR2 SVGAGI come from the germline V gene. This CDR3 contains 15 residues. As DNA, the CDR3 is TGTGCCAGCAGTTACTTGGCAGGGAACACCGGGGAGCTGTTTTTT. Translation gives CASSYLAGNTGELFF.

In its sample, this clone was seen once. The rearrangement links TRBV9 to TRBJ2-5, with D perhaps TRBD2 (6 bases). Germline loops: CDR1 SGDLS, CDR2 YYNGEE. Trimming shortened V by 0 bases and J by 2 bases, and 23 bases separated the two germline ends. The CDR3 spans 19 residues. The CDR3 bases are TGTGCCAGCAGCGTAGCAATCCCCGGGAGCGGAGGGGAACAAGAGACCCAGTACTTC. Translating it yields CASSVAIPGSGGEQETQYF. Together with reference TRBV9 and TRBJ2-5, the CDR3 gives the full variable domain: DSGVTQTPKHLITATGQRVTLRCSPRSGDLSVYWYQQSLDQGLQFLIQYYNGEERAKGNILERFSAQQFPDLHSELNLSSLELGDSALYFCASSVAIPGSGGEQETQYFGPGTRLLVL.

This clone was seen more than once but under ten times. V and J are TRBV19 and TRBJ1-2; D remains unclear. V was pared by 1 base and J by 2 bases, with 5 bases between. In germline, CDR1 is LNHDA, CDR2 SQIVND (reference sequence). This CDR3 has 13 residues. As DNA, the CDR3 is TGTGCCAGTAGTATAGGAACAAACTATGGCTACACCTTC. Its protein product is CASSIGTNYGYTF.

The chain is built from TRBV7-2 and TRBJ2-7; 11 bases agree with TRBD2. V was pared by 5 bases and J by 2 bases, with 5 bases of the junction left unmatched. CDR3 length equals 15 residues. Germline V gene lookup returns CDR1 SGHTA and CDR2 FQGNSA. As DNA, the CDR3 is TGTGCCAGCAGCCTGACTAGCGGGGTAACCTACGAGCAGTACTTC. Protein product: CASSLTSGVTYEQYF. Based on the CDR3 plus reference TRBV7-2 and TRBJ2-7, the full variable domain is GAGVSQSPSNKVTEKGKDVELRCDPISGHTALYWYRQSLGQGLEFLIYFQGNSAPDKSGLPSDRFSAERTGGSVSTLTIQRTQQEDSAVYLCASSLTSGVTYEQYFGPGTRLTVT.

The chain is built from TRBV9 and TRBJ2-5, with 10 bases matching TRBD2. J was trimmed by 2 bases and V by 0 bases; bases with no gene match: 7. Germline assignment: CDR1 SGDLS and CDR2 YYNGEE. This CDR3 has 17 amino acids. In nucleotides, the CDR3 is TGTGCCAGCAGCGTAGGACGAGCGGGAGGGAAACAAGAGACCCAGTACTTC. Its translation: CASSVGRAGGKQETQYF.

This clone was seen more than once but under ten times. The chain has TRBV4-3 and TRBJ1-3, with TRBD1 as a possible D gene (6 bases). The CDR3 is 15 amino acids. V was cut by 0 bases and J by 0 bases, with 6 bases left in between. Germline CDR1 reads LGHNA; CDR2 reads YSLEER. CDR3 coding DNA: TGCGCCAGCAGCCAAGAGGGACACTCTGGAAACACCATATATTTT. Protein product: CASSQEGHSGNTIYF.

The chain employs TRBV19 and TRBJ2-1, with 8 positions matching TRBD2. Per germline, CDR1 LNHDA and CDR2 SQIVND (reference sequence). The CDR3 consists of 14 residues. V gave up 6 bases and J gave up 5 bases; unmatched junction bases: 6. The CDR3 region is CASRREGLNNEQFF. DNA of the CDR3: TGTGCCAGTAGACGGGAGGGCCTGAACAATGAGCAGTTCTTC.

This CDR3 reads CSASSVNTDTQYF. The CDR3 nucleotides are TGCAGCGCATCTAGCGTAAACACAGATACGCAGTATTTT. This chain connects TRBV29-1 to TRBJ2-3, with D possibly being TRBD2 (6 bases). Germline assignment: CDR1 SQVTM and CDR2 ANQGSEA. The V gene lost 7 bases and the J gene lost 2 bases, with 13 bases spanning the gap. This CDR3 contains 13 residues.

In this sample, this clone turned up a few times. This sequence joins TRBV10-3 and TRBJ1-2, with 10 bases matching TRBD1. CDR1 and CDR2 (germline): ENHRY, SYGVKD. V was pared by 3 bases and J by 5 bases, with 9 bases of the junction left unmatched. The CDR3 spans 16 residues. The CDR3 coding sequence is TGTGCCATCAGTGACCACGGACAGGGGGTACGGTATGGCTACACCTTC. Its protein is CAISDHGQGVRYGYTF.

With respect to this clone: Different DNA sequences within this sample yield the same CDR3. The V call is TRBV6-5, the J call TRBJ2-7, with a tentative D call TRBD1 (6 bases). The V end lost 0 bases, the J end lost 4 bases, and 13 bases lay between the germline ends. CDR3 length: 15 residues. Germline V gives CDR1 MNHEY, CDR2 SVGAGI. The CDR3 here is CASSYSGTGTYEQYF. The DNA of the CDR3 is TGTGCCAGCAGTTACTCGGGTACAGGGACATACGAGCAGTACTTC.

The genes are TRBV29-1 and TRBJ1-2; 9 bases match TRBD1. CDR3 length equals 11 residues. V shed 7 bases, J shed 8 bases, and the junction held 5 bases outside the gene matches. The germline gives CDR1 SQVTM, CDR2 ANQGSEA. CDR3 bases: TGCAGCGCATGGGACAGGGACGGCTACACCTTC. It translates to CSAWDRDGYTF.

A word on this clone: Different DNA sequences within this sample yield the same CDR3. The rearrangement links TRBV27 to TRBJ1-5; D remains ambiguous. Germline lookup yields CDR1 MNHEY and CDR2 SMNVEV (reference sequence). The CDR3 covers 12 residues. Trimming took 2 bases from V and 7 from J, leaving 6 bases between them. The CDR3 sequence is CASSLGGQPQHF. The CDR3 DNA is TGTGCCAGCAGTTTAGGAGGACAGCCCCAGCATTTT.

The chain carries TRBV2 and TRBJ2-7; D perhaps matches TRBD1 (5 bases). V lost 4 bases, J lost 3 bases, and 10 bases lay in between. Germline CDR1 is SNHLY and CDR2 is FYNNEI. This CDR3 is built from 13 residues. The CDR3 DNA reads TGTGCCAGCAGTGTTAACAGGAACTACGAGCAGTACTTC. Its translation is CASSVNRNYEQYF.

The gene calls are TRBV5-1 and TRBJ2-1; 7 bases line up with TRBD1. Germline-derived CDR1 and CDR2 are SGHRS and YFSETQ. The ends lost 4 bases at V and 0 bases at J; junction bases unmatched: 7. The length of the CDR3 is 16 residues. CDR3 residues: CASSPVGGRSYNEQFF. CDR3 sequence (DNA): TGCGCCAGCAGCCCGGTAGGGGGCCGCTCCTACAATGAGCAGTTCTTC.

V is TRBV2 and J is TRBJ2-7, with 13 bases lining up with TRBD2. The germline V gene has CDR1 SNHLY and CDR2 FYNNEI. The CDR3 sequence is 15 residues long. Trimming at V came to 4 bases and at J to 4 bases, leaving 4 bases not matched to a gene. CDR3 residues: CASSGLAGGIYEQYF. The CDR3 coding sequence is TGTGCCAGCAGTGGACTAGCGGGGGGAATATACGAGCAGTACTTC.

This rearrangement joins TRBV4-2 to TRBJ2-3; 7 bases are a match to TRBD2. The V gene's germline CDR1 is LGHNA and CDR2 YNFKEQ. Unmatched junction bases numbered 8, after V lost 0 bases and J lost 2 bases. CDR3 length: 17 residues. The CDR3 region is CASSQEPRGGPTDTQYF. The CDR3 DNA reads TGTGCCAGCAGCCAAGAGCCAAGGGGAGGGCCCACAGATACGCAGTATTTT.

This sequence joins TRBV11-2 and TRBJ2-1; D call uncertain. Germline values: CDR1 SGHAT, CDR2 FQNNGV. The CDR3 extends over 16 amino acids. Deletions cut 4 bases from V and 4 bases from J, with 17 bases between. The CDR3 region is CASSSQAPTKYNEQFF. The CDR3 nucleotides are TGTGCCAGCAGCTCCCAAGCTCCGACAAAGTACAATGAGCAGTTCTTC.

The chain carries TRBV12-5 and TRBJ2-5; the match to TRBD2 covers 8 bases. Germline CDR1 and CDR2: LGHNT and FRNRAP. V lost 6 bases to trimming and J lost 1 base; unmatched junction nucleotides: 7. This CDR3 has 15 amino acids. Written as DNA, the CDR3 is TGTGCTAGTGGGGAATTCGGGAGGGTCCAAGAGACCCAGTACTTC. Translating it yields CASGEFGRVQETQYF.

This sequence joins TRBV4-1 and TRBJ1-2; D remains ambiguous. Germline V gives CDR1 MGHRA, CDR2 YSYEKL. V shed 0 bases and J shed 5 bases, with 19 bases lying between them. This CDR3 is built from 17 residues. CDR3 residues: CASSQEATLTVGYGYTF. The CDR3 region has the DNA TGCGCCAGCAGCCAAGAGGCCACACTAACGGTCGGATATGGCTACACCTTC.

CDR3 coding DNA: TGTGCCATCCGTAACGGGACAGGGTATAATTCACCCCTCCACTTT. Amino acids: CAIRNGTGYNSPLHF. This chain links TRBV6-5 with TRBJ1-6; 9 nucleotides agree with TRBD1. The CDR3 runs to 15 residues. Trimming removed 10 bases from V and 4 bases from J; junction bases left unmatched: 8. Germline V gives CDR1 MNHEY, CDR2 SVGAGI.

DNA for the CDR3: TGTGCCAGCAGCCAACGGACAGGGTGGGGTCCCTACGAGCAGTACTTC. This codes for CASSQRTGWGPYEQYF. V is TRBV3-1 (or the pseudogene TRBV3-2) and J is TRBJ2-7; 8 bases line up with TRBD1. J lost 2 bases, V lost 2 bases, and 8 bases had no gene match. CDR3 length: 16 amino acids. Per the germline V gene, CDR1 is LGHDT and CDR2 is YNNKEL (reference sequence).

This chain connects TRBV7-4 to TRBJ2-7; 7 bases match TRBD1. The germline V gene encodes CDR1 SGHVT and CDR2 SQSDAQ. The CDR3 extends over 17 amino acids. V gave up 1 base and J gave up 6 bases; unmatched junction bases: 15. Here the CDR3 DNA reads TGTGCCAGCAGCTTAGTAAGGTTAGGCAGGGGGTCGGGCGAGCAGTACTTC. Its protein product is CASSLVRLGRGSGEQYF. The full variable domain, rest sourced from reference TRBV7-4 and TRBJ2-7, is GAGVSQSPRYKVAKRGRDVALRCDSISGHVTLYWYRQTLGQGSEVLTYSQSDAQRDKSGRPSGRFSAERPERSVSTLKIQRTEQGDSAVYLCASSLVRLGRGSGEQYFGPGTRLTVT.

The genes are TRBV30 and TRBJ2-5, with D perhaps TRBD1 (6 bases). The CDR3 sequence is 13 residues long. Germline CDR1 is GTSNPN and CDR2 is SVGIG (reference sequence). The V end was cut by 4 bases, the J end by 3 bases, with 12 bases between. As DNA, the CDR3 is TGTGCCTGGACAAGACAGGCAAAAGAGACCCAGTACTTC. This codes for CAWTRQAKETQYF.

CDR3 region: CASSYSRTGPYEQYF. The CDR3 DNA reads TGTGCCAGCAGCTACAGCAGGACAGGTCCCTACGAGCAGTACTTC. The genes are TRBV3-1 (or the pseudogene TRBV3-2) and TRBJ2-7; 7 positions match TRBD1. J lost 2 bases, V lost 5 bases, and 9 bases had no gene match. Germline lookup yields CDR1 LGHDT and CDR2 YNNKEL (reference sequence). This CDR3 has 15 amino acids.

The rearrangement joins TRBV25-1 to TRBJ2-7, with D maybe TRBD1 (6 bases). Germline-derived CDR1 and CDR2 are MGHDK and SYGVNS. The CDR3 is 17 amino acids. Trimming left V 3 bases short and J 2 bases short, with 20 bases between. The CDR3 reads CASSETTVRQETYEQYF. The CDR3 nucleotides are TGTGCCAGCAGTGAGACCACGGTCCGACAGGAGACCTACGAGCAGTACTTC.